One T cell receptor beta chain is described in this entry. As yet, its antigen is unknown. This CDR3 region has 15 residues. The germline V gene encodes CDR1 SGHAT and CDR2 FQDESV (reference sequence). Trimming removed 4 bases at V and 5 bases at J, with 12 bases between. The record originates from a study of Tregs in tolerant kidney transplant recipients. Sequenced by immunoSEQ multiplex PCR; TCRdb stores in-frame clones only, minus some. The data show about 1,200 clones, 46% seen once. What was sequenced was Tregs from blood cultured with allogeneic cells. This TCR was recovered from a human donor in good health. This chain connects TRBV11-1 to TRBJ1-6; a possible D gene is TRBD1 (5 bases). In DNA form, the CDR3 reads TGTGCCAGCAGCTCCCAGGGCGTGGATAATTCACCCCTCCACTTT. This codes for CASSSQGVDNSPLHF.